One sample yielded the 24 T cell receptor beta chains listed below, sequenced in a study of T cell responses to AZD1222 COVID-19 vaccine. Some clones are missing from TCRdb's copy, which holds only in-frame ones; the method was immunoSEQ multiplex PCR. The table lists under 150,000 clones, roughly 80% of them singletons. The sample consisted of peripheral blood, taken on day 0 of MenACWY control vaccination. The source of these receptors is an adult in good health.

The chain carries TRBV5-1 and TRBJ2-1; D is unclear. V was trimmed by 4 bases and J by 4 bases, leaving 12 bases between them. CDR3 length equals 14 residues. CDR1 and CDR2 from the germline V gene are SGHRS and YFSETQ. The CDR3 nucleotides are TGCGCCAGCAGCGTCGAAAGCTCATACAATGAGCAGTTCTTC. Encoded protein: CASSVESSYNEQFF.

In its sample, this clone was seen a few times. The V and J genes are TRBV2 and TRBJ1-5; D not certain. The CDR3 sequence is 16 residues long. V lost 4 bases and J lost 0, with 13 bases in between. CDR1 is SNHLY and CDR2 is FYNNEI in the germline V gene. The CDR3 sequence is CASSAVSLYSNQPQHF. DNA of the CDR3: TGTGCCAGCAGTGCTGTATCCCTATATAGCAATCAGCCCCAGCATTTT.

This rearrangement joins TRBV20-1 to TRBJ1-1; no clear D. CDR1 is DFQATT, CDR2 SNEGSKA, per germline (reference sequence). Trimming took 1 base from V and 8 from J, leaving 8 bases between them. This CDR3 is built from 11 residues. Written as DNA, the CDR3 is TGCAGTGCTAGAGTATTGAGGGAAGCTTTCTTT. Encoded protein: CSARVLREAFF.

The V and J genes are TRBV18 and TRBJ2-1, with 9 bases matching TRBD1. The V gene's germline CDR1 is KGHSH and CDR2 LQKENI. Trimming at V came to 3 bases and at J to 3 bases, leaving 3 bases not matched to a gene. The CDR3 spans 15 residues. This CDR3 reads CASSPPGQGYNEQFF. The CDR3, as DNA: TGTGCCAGCTCACCCCCGGGACAGGGCTACAATGAGCAGTTCTTC.

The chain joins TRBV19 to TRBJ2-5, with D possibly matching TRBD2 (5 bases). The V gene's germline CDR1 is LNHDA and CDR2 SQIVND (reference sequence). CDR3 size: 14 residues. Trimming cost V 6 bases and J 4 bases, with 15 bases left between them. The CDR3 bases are TGTGCCAGTAGCATGGGAGTGCATTCAGAGACCCAGTACTTC. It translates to CASSMGVHSETQYF.

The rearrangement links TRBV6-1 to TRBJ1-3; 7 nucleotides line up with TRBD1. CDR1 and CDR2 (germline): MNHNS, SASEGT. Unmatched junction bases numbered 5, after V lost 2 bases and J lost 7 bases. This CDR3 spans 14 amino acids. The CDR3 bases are TGTGCCAGCAGTGAATCCCCGACAGGGAACACCATATATTTT. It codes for CASSESPTGNTIYF.

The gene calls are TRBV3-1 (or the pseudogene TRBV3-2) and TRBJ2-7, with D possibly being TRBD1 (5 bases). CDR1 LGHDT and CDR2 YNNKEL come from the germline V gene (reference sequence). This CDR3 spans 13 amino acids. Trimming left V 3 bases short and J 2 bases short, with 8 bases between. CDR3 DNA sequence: TGTGCCAGCAGCCATTTAGGGGCCTACGAGCAGTACTTC. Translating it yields CASSHLGAYEQYF.

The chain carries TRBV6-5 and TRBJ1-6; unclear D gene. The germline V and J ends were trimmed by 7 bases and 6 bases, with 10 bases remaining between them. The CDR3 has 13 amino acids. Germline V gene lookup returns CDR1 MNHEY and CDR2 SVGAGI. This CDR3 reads CASTGERNSPLHF. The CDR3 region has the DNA TGTGCCAGCACCGGGGAACGTAATTCACCCCTCCACTTT.

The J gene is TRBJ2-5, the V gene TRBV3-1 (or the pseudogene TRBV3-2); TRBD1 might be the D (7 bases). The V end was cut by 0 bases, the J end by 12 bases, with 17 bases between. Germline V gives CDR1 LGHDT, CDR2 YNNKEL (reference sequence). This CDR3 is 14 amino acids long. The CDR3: CASSQEISGGPEYF. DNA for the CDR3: TGTGCCAGCAGCCAAGAAATATCAGGGGGGCCAGAGTACTTC.

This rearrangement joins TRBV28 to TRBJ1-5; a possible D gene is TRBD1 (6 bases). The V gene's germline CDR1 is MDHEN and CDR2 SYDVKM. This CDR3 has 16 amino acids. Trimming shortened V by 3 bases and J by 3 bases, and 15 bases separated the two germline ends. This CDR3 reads CASSLPQGRHNQPQHF. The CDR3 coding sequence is TGTGCCAGCAGTTTGCCCCAGGGGAGGCACAATCAGCCCCAGCATTTT.

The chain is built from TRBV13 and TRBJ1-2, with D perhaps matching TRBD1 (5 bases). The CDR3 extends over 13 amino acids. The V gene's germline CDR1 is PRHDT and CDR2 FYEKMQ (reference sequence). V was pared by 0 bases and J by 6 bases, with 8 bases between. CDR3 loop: CASSLGGANGYTF. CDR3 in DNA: TGTGCCAGCAGCTTAGGAGGGGCGAATGGCTACACCTTC.

The CDR3 nucleotides are TGTGCCAGCCAACGAAGGTTTTCAAATTCACCCCTCCACTTT. As protein: CASQRRFSNSPLHF. V and J are TRBV28 and TRBJ1-6; no definite D call. In germline, CDR1 is MDHEN, CDR2 SYDVKM. The CDR3 has 14 residues. V was trimmed by 8 bases and J by 7 bases, leaving 15 bases between them.

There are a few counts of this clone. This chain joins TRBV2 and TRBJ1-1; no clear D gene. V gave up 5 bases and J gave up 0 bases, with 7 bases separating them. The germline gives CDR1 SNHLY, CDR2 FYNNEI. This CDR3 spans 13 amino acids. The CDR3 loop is CASSYNMNTEAFF. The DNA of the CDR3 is TGTGCCAGCAGTTATAATATGAACACTGAAGCTTTCTTT.

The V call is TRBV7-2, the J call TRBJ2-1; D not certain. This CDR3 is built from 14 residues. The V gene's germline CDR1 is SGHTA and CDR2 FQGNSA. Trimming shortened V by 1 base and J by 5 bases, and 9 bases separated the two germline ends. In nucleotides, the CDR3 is TGTGCCAGCAGCTTAGTCTCTGGGGACAATGAGCAGTTCTTC. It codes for CASSLVSGDNEQFF.

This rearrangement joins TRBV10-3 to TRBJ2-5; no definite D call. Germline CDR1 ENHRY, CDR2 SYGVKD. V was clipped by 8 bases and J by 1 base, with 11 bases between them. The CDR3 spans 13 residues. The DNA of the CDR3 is TGTGCCATCCAGGACGGAGCCCAAGAGACCCAGTACTTC. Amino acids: CAIQDGAQETQYF.

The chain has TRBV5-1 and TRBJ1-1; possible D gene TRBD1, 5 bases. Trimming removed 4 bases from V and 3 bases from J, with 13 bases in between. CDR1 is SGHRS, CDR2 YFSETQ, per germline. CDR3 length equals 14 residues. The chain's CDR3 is CASSPRQTHTEAFF. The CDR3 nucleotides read TGCGCCAGCAGCCCGCGACAGACGCACACTGAAGCTTTCTTT.

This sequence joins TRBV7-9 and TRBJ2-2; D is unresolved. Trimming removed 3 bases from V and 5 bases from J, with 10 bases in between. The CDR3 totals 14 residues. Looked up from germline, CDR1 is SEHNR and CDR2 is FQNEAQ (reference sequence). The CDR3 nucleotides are TGTGCCAGCAGCTTTGGGGTTTCGACCGGGGAGCTGTTTTTT. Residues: CASSFGVSTGELFF.

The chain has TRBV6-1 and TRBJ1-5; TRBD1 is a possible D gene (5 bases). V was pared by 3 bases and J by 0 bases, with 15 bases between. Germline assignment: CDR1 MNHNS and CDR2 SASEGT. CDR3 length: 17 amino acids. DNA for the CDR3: TGTGCCAGCAGTGATAGACAGCAATTTATTAGCAATCAGCCCCAGCATTTT. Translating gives CASSDRQQFISNQPQHF.

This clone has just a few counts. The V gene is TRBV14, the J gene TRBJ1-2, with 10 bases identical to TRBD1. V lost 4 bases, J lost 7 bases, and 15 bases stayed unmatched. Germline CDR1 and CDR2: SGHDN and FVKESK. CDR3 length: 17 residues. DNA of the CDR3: TGTGCCAGCAGCCTAATCCGGGACAGGGGAGCAGGATCTGGCTACACCTTC. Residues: CASSLIRDRGAGSGYTF.

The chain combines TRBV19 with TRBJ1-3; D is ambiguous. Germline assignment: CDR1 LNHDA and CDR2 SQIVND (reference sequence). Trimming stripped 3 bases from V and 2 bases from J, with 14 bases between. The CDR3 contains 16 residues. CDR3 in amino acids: CASSMVGRKAGNTIYF. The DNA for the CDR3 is TGTGCCAGTAGTATGGTTGGGCGGAAGGCTGGAAACACCATATATTTT. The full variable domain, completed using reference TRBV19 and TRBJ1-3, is DGGITQSPKYLFRKEGQNVTLSCEQNLNHDAMYWYRQDPGQGLRLIYYSQIVNDFQKGDIAEGYSVSREKKESFPLTVTSAQKNPTAFYLCASSMVGRKAGNTIYFGEGSWLTVV.

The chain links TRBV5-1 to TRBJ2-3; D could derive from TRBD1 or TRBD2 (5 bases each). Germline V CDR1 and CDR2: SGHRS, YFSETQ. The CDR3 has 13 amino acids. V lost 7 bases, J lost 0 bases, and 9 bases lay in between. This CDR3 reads CASGDGSTDTQYF. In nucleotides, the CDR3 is TGCGCCAGCGGGGACGGCAGCACAGATACGCAGTATTTT.

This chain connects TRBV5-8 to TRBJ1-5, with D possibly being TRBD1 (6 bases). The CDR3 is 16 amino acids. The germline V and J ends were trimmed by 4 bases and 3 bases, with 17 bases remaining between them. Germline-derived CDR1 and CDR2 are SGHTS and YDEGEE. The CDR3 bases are TGTGCCAGCAGCAGAACCAGACAGGTTAACAATCAGCCCCAGCATTTT. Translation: CASSRTRQVNNQPQHF.

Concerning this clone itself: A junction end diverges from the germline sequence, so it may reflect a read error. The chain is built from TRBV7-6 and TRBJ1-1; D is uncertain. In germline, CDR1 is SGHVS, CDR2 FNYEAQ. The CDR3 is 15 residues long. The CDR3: CASSLVGSKNAEAFF. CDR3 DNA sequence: TGTGCCAGCAGCTTAGTTGGCTCTAAGAACGCTGAAGCTTTCTTT.

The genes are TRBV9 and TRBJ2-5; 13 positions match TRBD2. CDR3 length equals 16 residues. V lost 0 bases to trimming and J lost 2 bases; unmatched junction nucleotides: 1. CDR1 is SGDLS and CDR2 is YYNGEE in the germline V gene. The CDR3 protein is CASSVELAGGQETQYF. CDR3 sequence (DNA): TGTGCCAGCAGCGTAGAACTAGCGGGGGGGCAAGAGACCCAGTACTTC. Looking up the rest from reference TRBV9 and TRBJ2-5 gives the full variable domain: DSGVTQTPKHLITATGQRVTLRCSPRSGDLSVYWYQQSLDQGLQFLIQYYNGEERAKGNILERFSAQQFPDLHSELNLSSLELGDSALYFCASSVELAGGQETQYFGPGTRLLVL.